These 15 T cell receptor beta chains originate from one sample sequenced in a study of T cells in tuberculosis. This table comes from immunoSEQ multiplex PCR, and its TCRdb copy is limited to in-frame clones, with some not included. The data show some 31,000 clones, more than 70% seen once. As for time point: new active TB diagnosis, blood taken before or within 7 days of starting treatment. Sequenced material: PBMCs, taken at tuberculosis diagnosis. These receptors came from an adult with tuberculosis.

This rearrangement joins TRBV7-9 to TRBJ2-2; 10 bases agree with TRBD2. Germline V gene sequence: CDR1 SEHNR, CDR2 FQNEAQ (reference sequence). With V trimmed by 5 bases and J by 1 base, 7 bases remained unmatched. The CDR3 covers 17 residues. CDR3 DNA sequence: TGTGCCAGCAGCCCCTCGAGGACTAGCGGGAACACCGGGGAGCTGTTTTTT. It translates to CASSPSRTSGNTGELFF. Using reference TRBV7-9 and TRBJ2-2 for the parts outside the CDR3, the full variable domain is DTGVSQNPRHKITKRGQNVTFRCDPISEHNRLYWYRQTLGQGPEFLTYFQNEAQLEKSRLLSDRFSAERPKGSFSTLEIQRTEQGDSAMYLCASSPSRTSGNTGELFFGEGSRLTVL.

V usage is TRBV27 and J usage is TRBJ2-1; 9 nucleotides match TRBD1. The CDR3 runs 15 residues. Germline V gene sequence: CDR1 MNHEY, CDR2 SMNVEV (reference sequence). V trimming: 3 bases; J trimming: 3 bases; junction bases outside the gene matches: 3. The DNA for the CDR3 is TGTGCCAGCAGTTTTCGGACAGGGGACTACAATGAGCAGTTCTTC. Amino acid sequence: CASSFRTGDYNEQFF.

The V gene is TRBV25-1, the J gene TRBJ2-2; tentative D call: TRBD1 (5 bases). With 3 bases removed from V and 5 bases from J, the gap between germline ends came to 7 bases. This CDR3 is built from 13 residues. From germline, CDR1 is MGHDK and CDR2 SYGVNS. DNA for the CDR3: TGTGCCAGCAGTGACAGGGTGACCGGGGAGCTGTTTTTT. This sequence encodes CASSDRVTGELFF.

The chain joins TRBV18 to TRBJ2-1; 8 bases match TRBD2. J lost 2 bases, V lost 2 bases, and 2 bases had no gene match. CDR3 length: 15 amino acids. The V gene's germline CDR1 is KGHSH and CDR2 LQKENI. This chain's CDR3 is CASSPGGGTYNEQFF. DNA for the CDR3: TGTGCCAGCTCACCAGGCGGGGGGACCTACAATGAGCAGTTCTTC.

CDR3 in amino acids: CASSPDRFNEQFF. As DNA, the CDR3 is TGTGCCAGCAGCCCCGACAGGTTCAATGAGCAGTTCTTC. This chain uses TRBV7-3 with TRBJ2-1, with D possibly matching TRBD1 (6 bases). With 5 bases removed from V and 6 bases from J, the gap between germline ends came to 11 bases. From germline, CDR1 is SGHTA and CDR2 FQGTGA. The CDR3 is made up of 13 amino acids.

V gene TRBV5-6 combines with J gene TRBJ1-6, with no clear D. CDR3 length equals 13 residues. The germline gives CDR1 SGHDT, CDR2 YYEEEE. V lost 2 bases, J lost 2 bases, and 2 bases lay in between. CDR3 bases: TGTGCCAGCAGCTTTACCTATAATTCACCCCTCCACTTT. This translates into CASSFTYNSPLHF.

The V call is TRBV10-3, the J call TRBJ1-2, with D possibly TRBD1 on 6 matching bases. The CDR3 runs 14 residues. V was trimmed by 3 bases and J by 8 bases, leaving 16 bases between them. In germline, CDR1 is ENHRY, CDR2 SYGVKD. Here the CDR3 reads CAISEVGGGGGYTF. The CDR3 nucleotides are TGTGCCATCAGTGAAGTCGGCGGGGGCGGGGGCTACACCTTC.

This rearrangement joins TRBV7-7 to TRBJ2-5, with D possibly matching TRBD2 (7 bases). The germline CDR1 and CDR2 sequences are SSHAT and FNYEAQ (reference sequence). The V and J ends lost 3 bases and 4 bases respectively, with 15 bases between them. The CDR3 has 15 amino acids. This chain's CDR3 is CASSLLGGAGETQYF. The CDR3 bases are TGTGCCAGCAGCTTGCTTGGGGGGGCAGGAGAGACCCAGTACTTC.

This sequence joins TRBV9 and TRBJ2-3; 9 nucleotides agree with TRBD2. V lost 0 bases, J lost 7 bases, and 6 bases stayed unmatched. The germline CDR1 and CDR2 sequences are SGDLS and YYNGEE. The length of the CDR3 is 15 residues. The CDR3 region has the DNA TGTGCCAGCAGCGTAGAGGTTAGCGGGGGAAATACGCAGTATTTT. Protein: CASSVEVSGGNTQYF.

This sequence joins TRBV2 and TRBJ2-1; D unclear. V gave up 6 bases and J gave up 7 bases, with 13 bases separating them. Germline V gene sequence: CDR1 SNHLY, CDR2 FYNNEI. The CDR3 is 13 residues long. The CDR3 DNA reads as TGTGCCAGCAGGAGGTCTATCCTTAATGAGCAGTTCTTC. Its protein product is CASRRSILNEQFF.

J is TRBJ1-1 and V is TRBV18, with TRBD1 matching over 7 bases. The V gene end was trimmed by 6 bases and the J gene end by 7 bases; junction bases not matched to a gene: 2. This CDR3 region has 11 residues. CDR1 is KGHSH and CDR2 is LQKENI in the germline V gene. The CDR3 coding sequence is TGTGCCAGCTCCCAGGGGGATGAAGCTTTCTTT. Translated: CASSQGDEAFF.

The chain combines TRBV5-1 with TRBJ2-5; perhaps TRBD2 as D (6 bases). Germline CDR1 reads SGHRS; CDR2 reads YFSETQ. V lost 4 bases to trimming and J lost 5 bases, with 15 bases between them. CDR3 length equals 14 residues. CDR3 nucleotides: TGCGCCAGCAGCGGACGGACGGGGGTTGAGACCCAGTACTTC. It encodes CASSGRTGVETQYF. The whole variable domain, filled in from reference TRBV5-1 and TRBJ2-5, reads KAGVTQTPRYLIKTRGQQVTLSCSPISGHRSVSWYQQTPGQGLQFLFEYFSETQRNKGNFPGRFSGRQFSNSRSEMNVSTLELGDSALYLCASSGRTGVETQYFGPGTRLLVL.

J is TRBJ2-7 and V is TRBV19; TRBD1 agrees at 10 bases. The CDR3 is 17 residues long. Losses at the gene ends were 3 bases for V and 2 bases for J; bases not matched to a gene: 10. From germline, CDR1 is LNHDA and CDR2 SQIVND (reference sequence). This chain's CDR3 is CASSINMGQGTPYEQYF. For the CDR3, the DNA is TGTGCCAGTAGTATTAATATGGGACAGGGGACCCCCTACGAGCAGTACTTC.

This chain uses TRBV6-5 with TRBJ1-4; TRBD1 matches at 9 bases. Trimming at V came to 6 bases and at J to 6 bases, leaving 5 bases not matched to a gene. CDR3 size: 14 residues. Germline V gene data show CDR1 as MNHEY and CDR2 as SVGAGI. CDR3 DNA: TGTGCCAGCAGGATACGGACAGGGGATGAAAAACTGTTTTTT. It translates to CASRIRTGDEKLFF.

This clone occurred a few times. The V gene is TRBV19, the J gene TRBJ1-2; D might be TRBD1 (5 bases). Germline V lookup: CDR1 LNHDA, CDR2 SQIVND (reference sequence). Trimming removed 5 bases at V and 4 bases at J, with 11 bases between. The CDR3 length is 13 residues. The CDR3 protein is CASSPGMGYGYTF. For the CDR3, the DNA is TGTGCCAGTAGTCCAGGGATGGGCTATGGCTACACCTTC.